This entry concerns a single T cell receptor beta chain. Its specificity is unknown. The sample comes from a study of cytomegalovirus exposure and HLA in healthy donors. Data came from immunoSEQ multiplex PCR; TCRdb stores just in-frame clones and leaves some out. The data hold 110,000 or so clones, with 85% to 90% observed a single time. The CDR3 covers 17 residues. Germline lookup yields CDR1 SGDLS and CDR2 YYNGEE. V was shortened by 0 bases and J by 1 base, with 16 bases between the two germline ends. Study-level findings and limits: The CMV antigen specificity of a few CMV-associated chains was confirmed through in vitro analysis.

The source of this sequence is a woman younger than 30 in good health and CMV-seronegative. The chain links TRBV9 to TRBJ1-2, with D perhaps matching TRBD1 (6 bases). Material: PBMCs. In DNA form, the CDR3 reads TGTGCCAGCAGCGTAGCTACGACAGGCCTACTTAACTATGGCTACACCTTC. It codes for CASSVATTGLLNYGYTF.